These 10 T cell receptor beta chains came from one sample sequenced in a study of T-cell reconstitution after alpha-beta-depleted transplantation in children. Unique molecular identifiers were used in preparing the TCRbeta library. TCRdb processed the PCR reads anew with MiXCR; each CDR3 protein has one entry. The sample carries approximately 240,000 distinct CDR3 sequences, 9.7% recorded once. The sample was PBMCs from the stem cell graft donor, taken from the stem cell graft. The source of these receptors is a human donor who donated a stem cell graft to a child with SCID.

This clonotype was seen a handful of times. The chain recombines TRBV20-1 with TRBJ1-6; D is ambiguous. The CDR3 has 14 residues. Deletions cut 0 bases from V and 9 bases from J, with 12 bases between. Germline CDR1 is DFQATT and CDR2 is SNEGSKA (reference sequence). For the CDR3, the DNA is TGCAGTGCTAGAGATGCGGGCTCGGGTTCACCCCTCCACTTT. Protein: CSARDAGSGSPLHF.

The CDR3 is CSVGPTRTNYGYTF. In nucleotides, the CDR3 is TGCAGCGTTGGCCCCACAAGGACAAACTATGGCTACACCTTC. V and J are TRBV29-1 and TRBJ1-2; possibly TRBD1 for D (5 bases). The V end was cut by 4 bases, the J end by 2 bases, with 14 bases between. Germline V gene data show CDR1 as SQVTM and CDR2 as ANQGSEA. This CDR3 spans 14 amino acids.

Of note for this clonotype: With a much larger clone just one base away, this may be a read error. The CDR3 end shows no conserved phenylalanine or tryptophan, and so a read error is likely. This chain joins TRBV12-3 or TRBV12-4 and TRBJ1-1; possible D gene TRBD1, 6 bases. V was cut by 7 bases and J by 2 bases, with 14 bases left in between. The CDR3 loop spans 14 amino acids. The CDR3 DNA sequence: TGTGCCAGCACCCTCGGGGGGGCAAACACTGAAGCTTTCTCT. Its protein is CASTLGGANTEAFS.

In this sample, this clonotype turned up many times. The chain combines TRBV5-6 with TRBJ2-1, with D perhaps given as TRBD1 or TRBD2 (5 bases each). CDR1 is SGHDT and CDR2 is YYEEEE in the germline V gene. The ends were cut back, 1 base at V and 1 base at J, with 9 bases in the middle. This CDR3 contains 15 residues. Here the CDR3 reads CASSLWGFSYNEQFF. DNA of the CDR3: TGTGCCAGCAGCTTGTGGGGGTTTTCCTACAATGAGCAGTTCTTC.

The table lists this clonotype with many counts. The gene calls are TRBV20-1 and TRBJ2-5; maybe TRBD1 (7 bases). Germline CDR1 DFQATT, CDR2 SNEGSKA (reference sequence). The CDR3 has 15 amino acids. V lost 3 bases, J lost 1 base, and 15 bases lay in between. In DNA form, the CDR3 reads TGCAGTGCTAGTACGACAGGGAGGTCCCAAGAGACCCAGTACTTC. Translation gives CSASTTGRSQETQYF.

This clonotype showed up many times. The J gene is TRBJ1-5, the V gene TRBV12-3 or TRBV12-4, with D hard to call. V lost 2 bases and J lost 3, with 11 bases in between. The CDR3 has 15 amino acids. The CDR3, as DNA: TGTGCCAGCAGTTTACGTCACAGTGACAATCAGCCCCAGCATTTT. This translates into CASSLRHSDNQPQHF.

Many counts were recorded for this clonotype. V is TRBV2 and J is TRBJ1-2, with D unclear. The CDR3 runs 12 residues. V dropped 1 base and J dropped 5 bases, with 5 bases sitting between them. Germline-derived CDR1 and CDR2 are SNHLY and FYNNEI. The CDR3 nucleotides read TGTGCCAGCAGTGAAGTGACTTATGGCTACACCTTC. It codes for CASSEVTYGYTF.

The chain carries TRBV5-6 and TRBJ1-5; maybe TRBD1 (6 bases). V lost 4 bases, J lost 2 bases, and 22 bases lay in between. This CDR3 is 18 amino acids long. Germline V CDR1 and CDR2: SGHDT, YYEEEE. The CDR3 DNA is TGTGCCAGCAGCCCAAGCAAGGGGGTTTCTGGGGGCAATCAGCCCCAGCATTTT. Translated, it gives CASSPSKGVSGGNQPQHF.

This clonotype was detected ten times or more. The chain uses TRBV25-1 and TRBJ1-2; 7 nucleotides align to TRBD1. After removal of 4 bases from V and 7 bases from J, the junction contained 15 bases not matched to a gene. Germline loops: CDR1 MGHDK, CDR2 SYGVNS. The CDR3 runs 16 residues. Here the CDR3 reads CASSAAPQGNGFGYTF. The CDR3, as DNA: TGTGCCAGCAGTGCCGCGCCACAGGGGAACGGCTTTGGCTACACCTTC.

This clonotype was observed many times. J is TRBJ2-7 and V is TRBV7-6, with D tentatively TRBD1 or TRBD2 (5 bases each). CDR1 is SGHVS, CDR2 FNYEAQ, per germline. V lost 4 bases, J lost 2 bases, and 15 bases lay in between. There are 15 residues in the CDR3. The chain's CDR3 is CASSSTGGRTYEQYF. The DNA of the CDR3 is TGTGCCAGCAGCTCCACTGGGGGTAGGACCTACGAGCAGTACTTC.